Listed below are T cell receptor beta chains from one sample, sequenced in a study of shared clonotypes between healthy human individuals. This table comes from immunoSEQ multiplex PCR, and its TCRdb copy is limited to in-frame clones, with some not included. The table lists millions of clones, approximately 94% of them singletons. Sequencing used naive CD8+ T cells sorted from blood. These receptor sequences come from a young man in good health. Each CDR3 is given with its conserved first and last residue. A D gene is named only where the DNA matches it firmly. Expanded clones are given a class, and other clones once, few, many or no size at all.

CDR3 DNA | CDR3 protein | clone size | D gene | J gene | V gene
TGTGCCAGTAGACTAGCGGGAGAGGGCACCGGGGAGCTGTTTTTT | CASRLAGEGTGELFF | . | TRBD2 | TRBJ2-2 | TRBV19
TGTGCCAGCAGTTTGGTTTCTACCTACAATGAGCAGTTCTTC | CASSLVSTYNEQFF | . | . | TRBJ2-1 | TRBV27
TGTGCCAGCAGCTTAGAAGTCTCCCTACCCACAGATACGCAGTATTTT | CASSLEVSLPTDTQYF | . | . | TRBJ2-3 | TRBV7-6
TGTGCTAGCAGCTTAGCTGGGACCTACTATGGCTACACCTTC | CASSLAGTYYGYTF | . | . | TRBJ1-2 | TRBV7-7
TGTGCCAGCAGCTTCCCGACAGGAACTGAAGCTTTCTTT | CASSFPTGTEAFF | few | . | TRBJ1-1 | TRBV7-9
TGTGCCAGCAGCCCGGAAAGTTCACCCCTCCACTTT | CASSPESSPLHF | . | . | TRBJ1-6 | TRBV9
TGTGCCAGCAGTTTAAGCGGGGGGCGGGGCACAGATACGCAGTATTTT | CASSLSGGRGTDTQYF | . | TRBD2 | TRBJ2-3 | TRBV27
TGCGCCAGCAGCTTAGCGGGAGGTCCCTACGAGCAGTACTTC | CASSLAGGPYEQYF | . | TRBD2 | TRBJ2-7 | TRBV10-1
TGTGCCAGCAGCTTAGTTGACTCAGTGGGGGACGAAAAACTGTTTTTT | CASSLVDSVGDEKLFF | . | . | TRBJ1-4 | TRBV7-9
TGTGCCAGCAGCCTCCCCAACAGGGAGAACACCGGGGAGCTGTTTTTT | CASSLPNRENTGELFF | . | . | TRBJ2-2 | TRBV7-9
TGCGCCAGCAGCCAAGACGGGAGCACAGATACGCAGTATTTT | CASSQDGSTDTQYF | . | . | TRBJ2-3 | TRBV4-1
TGCAGCGACCTCAGGGTAAACGGCAATGAGCAGTTCTTC | CSDLRVNGNEQFF | . | . | TRBJ2-1 | TRBV29-1
TGTGCCAGCAGAACGGGACTAGCGGGAAGGGGCGAGCAGTACTTC | CASRTGLAGRGEQYF | . | TRBD2 | TRBJ2-7 | TRBV11-2
TGTGCCAGCAGCTTAGATCCGGGGGTGGCGTCTGAAGCTTTCTTT | CASSLDPGVASEAFF | . | . | TRBJ1-1 | TRBV7-9
TGCGCCAGCAGCCAGATGGACAGGACTAATTCACCCCTCCACTTT | CASSQMDRTNSPLHF | . | TRBD1 | TRBJ1-6 | TRBV5-1
TGTGCCAGCAGCACCGAAGGGACGTTTGGCTACACCTTC | CASSTEGTFGYTF | . | . | TRBJ1-2 | TRBV7-9
TGTGCCAGCAGCTCCCCAGGGGGGCCCTATGGCTACACCTTC | CASSSPGGPYGYTF | . | TRBD1 | TRBJ1-2 | TRBV9
TGTGCCAGTAGCTGGGACATGGAGAACACTGAAGCTTTCTTT | CASSWDMENTEAFF | . | . | TRBJ1-1 | TRBV19
TGTGCCAGCAGCTTGGCCATGGCGGGGGAGCAGTACTTC | CASSLAMAGEQYF | once | . | TRBJ2-7 | TRBV5-6
TGCGCCAGCAGCCAAGATTGGCGGAAAGAGACCCAGTACTTC | CASSQDWRKETQYF | . | . | TRBJ2-5 | TRBV4-3
TGTGCCAGCAGGGGGACCGGGGGTTCCTACGAGCAGTACTTC | CASRGTGGSYEQYF | . | . | TRBJ2-7 | TRBV28
TGTGCCAGCAGCTTAGGCCGGGACCCCTACGAGCAGTACTTC | CASSLGRDPYEQYF | . | . | TRBJ2-7 | TRBV7-4
TGTGCCAGCAGCGTAGATGGGAACCCGAATGAAAAACTGTTTTTT | CASSVDGNPNEKLFF | . | . | TRBJ1-4 | TRBV9
TGCGCCAGCAGCCCCTCAGCGGGGGGCTCCTACGAGCAGTACTTC | CASSPSAGGSYEQYF | . | TRBD2 | TRBJ2-7 | TRBV4-3
TGTGCCAGCAGCGTTACTCGGCCCACAGATACGCAGTATTTT | CASSVTRPTDTQYF | . | . | TRBJ2-3 | TRBV9
TGTGCCTGGAGTGAACAGGAAAATCAGCCCCAGCATTTT | CAWSEQENQPQHF | . | . | TRBJ1-5 | TRBV30
TGTGCCTGGAGTGTCGGGGGATCCTACGAGCAGTACTTC | CAWSVGGSYEQYF | . | . | TRBJ2-7 | TRBV30
TGTGCCAGCAGCTTAGAGACTCCCTACGAGCAGTACTTC | CASSLETPYEQYF | . | . | TRBJ2-7 | TRBV11-2
TGTGCCAGCAGCTTGGCCGGCCAGGGGGAGCAGTACTTC | CASSLAGQGEQYF | . | . | TRBJ2-7 | TRBV5-5
TGCGCCAGCAGTGAGCTCGGCGACGCAACTAATGAAAAACTGTTTTTT | CASSELGDATNEKLFF | . | . | TRBJ1-4 | TRBV10-2
TGTGCCAGCAGCTTAAGTTGGTCCTACGAGCAGTACTTC | CASSLSWSYEQYF | . | . | TRBJ2-7 | TRBV7-8
TGTGCCAGCAGCGTCGGGGTAGGTACAGATACGCAGTATTTT | CASSVGVGTDTQYF | . | . | TRBJ2-3 | TRBV9
TGTGCCAGCAGCGGGGGACTAGCGGGGAAAGAGACCCAGTACTTC | CASSGGLAGKETQYF | . | TRBD2 | TRBJ2-5 | TRBV7-9
TGTGCCAGCAGTTTGGTCCTACAGCCCCAAGAGACCCAGTACTTC | CASSLVLQPQETQYF | . | . | TRBJ2-5 | TRBV28
TGTGCCAGCAGCCAAGACGGGCCCTACTACGAGCAGTACTTC | CASSQDGPYYEQYF | . | . | TRBJ2-7 | TRBV14
TGCGCCAGCAGCCCTTCGGGGGACCCAAATTCACCCCTCCACTTT | CASSPSGDPNSPLHF | . | . | TRBJ1-6 | TRBV4-1
TGTGCCAGTAGTAACACAGGGGGCCACCTCTCCTACGAGCAGTACTTC | CASSNTGGHLSYEQYF | . | TRBD1 | TRBJ2-7 | TRBV19
TGTGCCAGCAGCTTAATAGGGGGCCCAGGTACGCAGTATTTT | CASSLIGGPGTQYF | . | TRBD1 | TRBJ2-3 | TRBV7-9
TGTGCCACCAGCCTGGGACAGGGGGAATACAATGAGCAGTTCTTC | CATSLGQGEYNEQFF | once | TRBD1 | TRBJ2-1 | TRBV15
TGTGCCTGGAGCCCAGCGACAGCCTATGCAACTAATGAAAAACTGTTTTTT | CAWSPATAYATNEKLFF | . | . | TRBJ1-4 | TRBV30
TGTGCCAGCAGTTACTGGGACAGGAACTATGGCTACACCTTC | CASSYWDRNYGYTF | . | TRBD1 | TRBJ1-2 | TRBV6-6
TGTGCCAGCAGTTTAGGCCCGGCTAGCGGGAGGGCCGAGCAGTTCTTC | CASSLGPASGRAEQFF | . | TRBD2 | TRBJ2-1 | TRBV27
TGTGCCAGCAGTTACGCGGAGGGGGAAACTGAAGCTTTCTTT | CASSYAEGETEAFF | . | . | TRBJ1-1 | TRBV6-5
TGTGCCAGCAGCGAGGGACATGGGACGGGCACTGAAGCTTTCTTT | CASSEGHGTGTEAFF | . | . | TRBJ1-1 | TRBV5-6
TGTGCCTGGAGTGTACTTGACATCGTGAACACTGAAGCTTTCTTT | CAWSVLDIVNTEAFF | . | . | TRBJ1-1 | TRBV30
TGCGCCAGCAGCCAAGGCGGGGGATCCTACGAGCAGTACTTC | CASSQGGGSYEQYF | . | TRBD2 | TRBJ2-7 | TRBV4-3
TGTGCCAGCAGGGACCCCGGGACTGCACATCCAGATACGCAGTATTTT | CASRDPGTAHPDTQYF | . | . | TRBJ2-3 | TRBV7-9
TGCGCCAGCAGCCAAGAACTAGCGGGGGGCCAAGAGACCCAGTACTTC | CASSQELAGGQETQYF | . | TRBD2 | TRBJ2-5 | TRBV4-1
TGTGCCAGCAGTGAATGGGAGCTGGCTAGCACAGATACGCAGTATTTT | CASSEWELASTDTQYF | . | . | TRBJ2-3 | TRBV2
TGTGCCAGCAGCTTAGCGGGAGGATATGGGGATACGCAGTATTTT | CASSLAGGYGDTQYF | . | . | TRBJ2-3 | TRBV7-9
TGTGCCTGGAGTATGGGGGGCTTGAACACTGAAGCTTTCTTT | CAWSMGGLNTEAFF | . | . | TRBJ1-1 | TRBV30
TGTGCCAGCAGTTACGGGGGAAGCACTGAAGCTTTCTTT | CASSYGGSTEAFF | once | . | TRBJ1-1 | TRBV6-5
TGTGCCAGCAGTTACAGGGCAGGGGCGAGCCAAGAGACCCAGTACTTC | CASSYRAGASQETQYF | . | . | TRBJ2-5 | TRBV6-5